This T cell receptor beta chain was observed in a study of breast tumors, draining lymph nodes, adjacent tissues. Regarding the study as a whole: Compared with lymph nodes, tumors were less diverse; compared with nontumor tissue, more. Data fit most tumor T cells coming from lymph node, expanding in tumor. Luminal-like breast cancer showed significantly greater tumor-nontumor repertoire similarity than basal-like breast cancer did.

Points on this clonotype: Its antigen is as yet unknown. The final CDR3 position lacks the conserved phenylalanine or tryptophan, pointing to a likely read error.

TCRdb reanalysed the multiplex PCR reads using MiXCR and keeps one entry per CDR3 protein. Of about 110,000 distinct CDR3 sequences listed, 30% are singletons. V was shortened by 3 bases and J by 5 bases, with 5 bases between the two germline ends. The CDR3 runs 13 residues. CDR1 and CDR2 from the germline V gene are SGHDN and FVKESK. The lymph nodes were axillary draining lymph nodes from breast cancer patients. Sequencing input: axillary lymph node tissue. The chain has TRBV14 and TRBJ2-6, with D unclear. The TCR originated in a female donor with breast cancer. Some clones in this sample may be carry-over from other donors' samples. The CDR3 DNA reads TGTGCCAGCAGCCACCTCTGGGCCAACGTCCTGACTTCC. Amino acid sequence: CASSHLWANVLTS.